This T cell receptor (beta chain) comes out of a study of shared clonotypes between healthy human individuals. On this clone itself: Antigen unknown.

The protocol was immunoSEQ multiplex PCR, while the TCRdb copy is restricted to in-frame clones and leaves out a portion. The sample has more than 600,000 clones, under 95% seen once. Overall study findings and caveats: Sampling covered blood only; tissue repertoires likely differ. Clonotype sharing across donors was expected to vary with sequencing depth.

Positively selected for CCR7, the CD45RO-negative cells used as naive CD8 cells excluded terminally differentiated effector memory CD45RA+ cells. The sequenced sample was naive CD8+ T cells sorted from blood. The sequence was obtained from a man between 25 and 39 years old in good health.

The CDR3 sequence is CASSLDRGGRYNEQFF. The CDR3 DNA is TGTGCCAGCAGCTTAGATCGGGGTGGTCGGTACAATGAGCAGTTCTTC. The chain links TRBV11-3 to TRBJ2-1, with a tentative D call TRBD2 (5 bases). The CDR3 is 16 residues long. V gave up 0 bases and J gave up 4 bases, with 13 bases separating them. Germline lookup yields CDR1 SGHNT and CDR2 YENEEA.